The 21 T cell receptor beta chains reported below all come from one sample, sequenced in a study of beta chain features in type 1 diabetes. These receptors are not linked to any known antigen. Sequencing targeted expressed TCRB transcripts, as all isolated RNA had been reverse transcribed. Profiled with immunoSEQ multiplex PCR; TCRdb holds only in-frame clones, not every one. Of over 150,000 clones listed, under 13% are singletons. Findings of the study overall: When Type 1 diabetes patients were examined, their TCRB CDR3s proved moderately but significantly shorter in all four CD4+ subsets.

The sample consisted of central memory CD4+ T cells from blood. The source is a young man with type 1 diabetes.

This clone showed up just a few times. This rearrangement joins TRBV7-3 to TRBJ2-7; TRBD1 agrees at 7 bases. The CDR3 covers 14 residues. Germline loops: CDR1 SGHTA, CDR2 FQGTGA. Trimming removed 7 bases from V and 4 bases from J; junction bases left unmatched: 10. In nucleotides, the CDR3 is TGTGCCAGCAACGACCGGGACAGAGATTACGAGCAGTACTTC. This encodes CASNDRDRDYEQYF.

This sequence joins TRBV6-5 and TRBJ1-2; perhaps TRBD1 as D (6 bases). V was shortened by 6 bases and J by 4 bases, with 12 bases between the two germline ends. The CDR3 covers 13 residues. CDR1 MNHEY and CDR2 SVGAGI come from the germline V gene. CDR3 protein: CASRQQGPYGYTF. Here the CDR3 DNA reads TGTGCCAGCAGACAACAGGGTCCCTATGGCTACACCTTC.

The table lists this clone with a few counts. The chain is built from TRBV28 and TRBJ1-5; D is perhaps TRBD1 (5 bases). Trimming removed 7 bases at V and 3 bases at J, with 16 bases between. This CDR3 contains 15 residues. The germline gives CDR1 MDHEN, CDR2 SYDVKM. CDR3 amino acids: CASTTQRGFNQPQHF. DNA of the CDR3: TGTGCCAGCACCACCCAAAGGGGTTTCAATCAGCCCCAGCATTTT.

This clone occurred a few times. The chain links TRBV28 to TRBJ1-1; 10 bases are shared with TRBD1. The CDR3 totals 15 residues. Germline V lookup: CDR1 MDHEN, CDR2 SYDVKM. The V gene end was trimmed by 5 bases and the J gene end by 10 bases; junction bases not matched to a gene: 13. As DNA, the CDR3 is TGTGCCAGCAGTCTTCCGGGACAGGGGAATCGTAGAGCTTTCTTT. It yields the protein CASSLPGQGNRRAFF.

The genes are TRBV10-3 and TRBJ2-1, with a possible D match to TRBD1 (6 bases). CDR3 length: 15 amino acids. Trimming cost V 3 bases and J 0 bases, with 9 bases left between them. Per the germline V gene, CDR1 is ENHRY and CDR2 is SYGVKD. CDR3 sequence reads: CAISELQGSYNEQFF. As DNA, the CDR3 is TGTGCCATCAGTGAACTACAGGGCTCCTACAATGAGCAGTTCTTC.

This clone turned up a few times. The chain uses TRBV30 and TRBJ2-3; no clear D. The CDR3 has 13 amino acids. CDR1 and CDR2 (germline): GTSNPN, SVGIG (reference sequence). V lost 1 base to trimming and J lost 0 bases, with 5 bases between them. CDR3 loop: CAWSDKSTDTQYF. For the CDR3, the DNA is TGTGCCTGGAGTGACAAGAGCACAGATACGCAGTATTTT.

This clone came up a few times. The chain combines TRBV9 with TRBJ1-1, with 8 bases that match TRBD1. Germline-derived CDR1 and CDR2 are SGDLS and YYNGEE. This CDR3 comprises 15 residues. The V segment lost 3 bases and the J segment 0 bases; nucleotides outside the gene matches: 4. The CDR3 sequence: CASSARTGLNTEAFF. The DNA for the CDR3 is TGTGCCAGCAGCGCGAGGACAGGGTTGAACACTGAAGCTTTCTTT.

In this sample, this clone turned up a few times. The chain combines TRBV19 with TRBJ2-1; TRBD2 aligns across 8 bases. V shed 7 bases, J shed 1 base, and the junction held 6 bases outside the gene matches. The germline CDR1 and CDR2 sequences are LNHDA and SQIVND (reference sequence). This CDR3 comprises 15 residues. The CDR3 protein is CASTPGGLSYNEQFF. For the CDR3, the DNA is TGTGCCAGTACCCCGGGAGGGCTATCCTACAATGAGCAGTTCTTC.

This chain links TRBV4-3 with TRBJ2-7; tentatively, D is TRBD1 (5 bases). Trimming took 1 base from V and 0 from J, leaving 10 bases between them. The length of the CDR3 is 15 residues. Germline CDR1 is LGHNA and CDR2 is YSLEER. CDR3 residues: CASSQGQQPSYEQYF. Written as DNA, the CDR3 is TGCGCCAGCAGCCAAGGACAGCAACCCTCCTACGAGCAGTACTTC.

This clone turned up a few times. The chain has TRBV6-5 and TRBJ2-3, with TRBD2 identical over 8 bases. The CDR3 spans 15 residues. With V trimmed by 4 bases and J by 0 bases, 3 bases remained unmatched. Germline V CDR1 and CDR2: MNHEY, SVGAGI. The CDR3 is CASSFQRGSTDTQYF. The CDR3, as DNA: TGTGCCAGCAGTTTTCAGCGGGGGAGCACAGATACGCAGTATTTT.

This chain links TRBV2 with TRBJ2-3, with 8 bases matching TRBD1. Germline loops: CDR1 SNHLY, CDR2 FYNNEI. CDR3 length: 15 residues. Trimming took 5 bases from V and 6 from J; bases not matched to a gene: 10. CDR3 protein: CASSQRQGAWDTQYF. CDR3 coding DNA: TGTGCCAGCAGTCAGCGGCAGGGGGCATGGGATACGCAGTATTTT.

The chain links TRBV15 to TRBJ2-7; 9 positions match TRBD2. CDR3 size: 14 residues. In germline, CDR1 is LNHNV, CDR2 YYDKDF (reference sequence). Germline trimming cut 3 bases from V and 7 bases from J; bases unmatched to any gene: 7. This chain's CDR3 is CATSRDRTSVEQYF. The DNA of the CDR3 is TGTGCCACCAGCAGGGACCGGACTAGCGTGGAGCAGTACTTC. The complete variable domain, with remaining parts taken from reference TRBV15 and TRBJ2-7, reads DAMVIQNPRYQVTQFGKPVTLSCSQTLNHNVMYWYQQKSSQAPKLLFHYYDKDFNNEADTPDNFQSRRPNTSFCFLDIRSPGLGDTAMYLCATSRDRTSVEQYFGPGTRLTVT.

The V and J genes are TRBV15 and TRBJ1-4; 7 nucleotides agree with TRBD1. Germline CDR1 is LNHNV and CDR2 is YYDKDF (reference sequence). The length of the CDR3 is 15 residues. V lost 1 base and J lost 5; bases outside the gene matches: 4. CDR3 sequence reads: CATSRGDSRNEKLFF. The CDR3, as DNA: TGTGCCACCAGCAGAGGGGACAGCCGAAATGAAAAACTGTTTTTT. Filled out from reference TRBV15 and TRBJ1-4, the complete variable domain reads DAMVIQNPRYQVTQFGKPVTLSCSQTLNHNVMYWYQQKSSQAPKLLFHYYDKDFNNEADTPDNFQSRRPNTSFCFLDIRSPGLGDTAMYLCATSRGDSRNEKLFFGSGTQLSVL.

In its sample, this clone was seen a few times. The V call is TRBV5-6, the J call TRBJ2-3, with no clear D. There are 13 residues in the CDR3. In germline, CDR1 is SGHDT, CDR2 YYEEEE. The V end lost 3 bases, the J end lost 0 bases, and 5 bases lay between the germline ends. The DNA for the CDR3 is TGTGCCAGCAGCTCCTCTAGCACAGATACGCAGTATTTT. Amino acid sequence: CASSSSSTDTQYF.

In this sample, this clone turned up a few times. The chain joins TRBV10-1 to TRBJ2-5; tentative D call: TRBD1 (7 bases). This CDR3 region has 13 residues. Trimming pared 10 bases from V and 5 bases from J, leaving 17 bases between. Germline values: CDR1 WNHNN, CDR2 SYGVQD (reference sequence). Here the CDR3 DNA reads TGCGCCAAGGAGGGGGCCCGCGGGGAGACCCAGTACTTC. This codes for CAKEGARGETQYF.

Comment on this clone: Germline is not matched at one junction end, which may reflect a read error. The CDR3 DNA reads TGTGTCAGCAGGCGGGAGGAAGCTTCAGAGACCCAGTACTTC. Translating gives CVSRREEASETQYF. This sequence joins TRBV2 and TRBJ2-5; 8 nucleotides match TRBD2. Germline CDR1 is SNHLY and CDR2 is FYNNEI. This CDR3 is 14 amino acids long.

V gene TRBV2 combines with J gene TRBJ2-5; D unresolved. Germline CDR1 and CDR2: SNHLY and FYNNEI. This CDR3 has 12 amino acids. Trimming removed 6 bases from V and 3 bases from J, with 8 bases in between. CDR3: CASSYIEETQYF. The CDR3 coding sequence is TGTGCCAGCAGCTATATTGAAGAGACCCAGTACTTC. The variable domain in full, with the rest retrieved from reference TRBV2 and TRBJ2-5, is EPEVTQTPSHQVTQMGQEVILRCVPISNHLYFYWYRQILGQKVEFLVSFYNNEISEKSEIFDDQFSVERPDGSNFTLKIRSTKLEDSAMYFCASSYIEETQYFGPGTRLLVL.

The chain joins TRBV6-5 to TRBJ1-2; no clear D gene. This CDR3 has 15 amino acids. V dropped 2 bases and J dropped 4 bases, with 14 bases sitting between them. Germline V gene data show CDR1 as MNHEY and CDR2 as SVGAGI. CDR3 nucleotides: TGTGCCAGCAGTTACCTCCGGCGAAGGAGCTATGGCTACACCTTC. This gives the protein CASSYLRRRSYGYTF.

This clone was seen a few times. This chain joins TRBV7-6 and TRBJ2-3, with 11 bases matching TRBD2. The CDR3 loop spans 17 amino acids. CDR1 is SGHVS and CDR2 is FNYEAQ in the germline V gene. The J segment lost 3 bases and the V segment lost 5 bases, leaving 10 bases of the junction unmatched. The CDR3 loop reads CASSASTSGSRTDTQYF. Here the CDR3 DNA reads TGTGCCAGCAGCGCGAGTACTAGCGGGAGTCGAACAGATACGCAGTATTTT.

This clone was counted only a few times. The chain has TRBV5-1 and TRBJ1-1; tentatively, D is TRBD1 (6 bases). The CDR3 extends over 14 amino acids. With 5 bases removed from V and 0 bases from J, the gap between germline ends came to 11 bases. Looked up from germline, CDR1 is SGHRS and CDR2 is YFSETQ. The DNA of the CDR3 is TGCGCCAGCAGACCAGGGGCGGTGAACACTGAAGCTTTCTTT. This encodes CASRPGAVNTEAFF.

For the CDR3, the DNA is TGTGCCAGCGAGGATGAATCCTACGAGCAGTACTTC. Translation gives CASEDESYEQYF. This chain uses TRBV6-1 with TRBJ2-7, with D unresolved. The CDR3 contains 12 residues. Trimming removed 8 bases from V and 1 base from J, with 9 bases in between. Germline lookup yields CDR1 MNHNS and CDR2 SASEGT.